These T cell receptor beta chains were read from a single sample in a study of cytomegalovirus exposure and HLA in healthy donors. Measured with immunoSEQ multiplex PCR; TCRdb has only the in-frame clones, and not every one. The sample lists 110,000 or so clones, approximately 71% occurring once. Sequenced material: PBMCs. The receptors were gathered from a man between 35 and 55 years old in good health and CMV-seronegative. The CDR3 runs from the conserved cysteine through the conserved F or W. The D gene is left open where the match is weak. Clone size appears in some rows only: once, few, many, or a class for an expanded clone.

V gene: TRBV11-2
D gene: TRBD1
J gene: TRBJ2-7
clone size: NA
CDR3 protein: CASSLEWTGYEQYF
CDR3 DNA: TGTGCCAGCAGCTTAGAATGGACAGGCTACGAGCAGTACTTC

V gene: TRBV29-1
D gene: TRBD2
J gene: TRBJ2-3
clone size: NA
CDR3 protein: CSTSQSSGGRTDTQYF
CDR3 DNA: TGCAGCACAAGCCAATCTAGCGGGGGGCGCACAGATACGCAGTATTTT

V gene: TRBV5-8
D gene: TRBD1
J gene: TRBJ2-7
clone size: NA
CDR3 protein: CASSLDEYKGTGDSGEQYF
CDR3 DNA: TGTGCCAGCAGCTTGGACGAATATAAGGGGACAGGGGATTCGGGCGAGCAGTACTTC

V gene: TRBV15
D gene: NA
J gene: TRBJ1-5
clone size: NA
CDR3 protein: CATSRNRNSNQPQHF
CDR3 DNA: TGTGCCACCAGCAGAAACAGGAATAGCAATCAGCCCCAGCATTTT

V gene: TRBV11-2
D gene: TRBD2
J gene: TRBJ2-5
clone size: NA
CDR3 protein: CASSPRYGASGGPETQYF
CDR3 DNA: TGTGCCAGCAGTCCTCGGTATGGAGCTAGCGGGGGGCCAGAGACCCAGTACTTC

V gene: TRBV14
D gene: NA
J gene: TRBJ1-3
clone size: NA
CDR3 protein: CASSPDWETGFFGNTIYF
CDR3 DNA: TGTGCCAGCAGCCCAGATTGGGAGACAGGATTTTTCGGAAACACCATATATTTT

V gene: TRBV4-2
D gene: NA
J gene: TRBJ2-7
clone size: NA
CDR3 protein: CASSEASRAYEQYF
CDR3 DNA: TGTGCCAGCAGCGAAGCCTCCAGGGCCTACGAGCAGTACTTC

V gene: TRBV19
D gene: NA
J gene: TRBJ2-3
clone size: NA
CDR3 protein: CASTRQGSTDTQYF
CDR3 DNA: TGTGCCAGTACCCGGCAGGGTAGCACAGATACGCAGTATTTT

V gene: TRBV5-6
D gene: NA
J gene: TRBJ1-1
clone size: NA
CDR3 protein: CASSLVRGSVEEAFF
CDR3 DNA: TGTGCCAGCAGCTTGGTTCGGGGGTCGGTAGAGGAAGCTTTCTTT

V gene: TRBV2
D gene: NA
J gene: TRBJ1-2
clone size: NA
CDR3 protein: CASSTFGGAVGYTF
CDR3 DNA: TGTGCCAGCAGCACCTTTGGGGGGGCGGTGGGCTACACCTTC

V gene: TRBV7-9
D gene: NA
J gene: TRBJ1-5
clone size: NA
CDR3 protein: CASSRGGDNQPQHF
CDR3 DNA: TGTGCCAGCAGCCGCGGAGGGGACAATCAGCCCCAGCATTTT

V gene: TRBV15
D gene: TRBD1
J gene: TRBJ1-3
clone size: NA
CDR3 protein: CATSRPGQGANTIYF
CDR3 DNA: TGTGCCACCAGCAGGCCGGGACAGGGGGCAAACACCATATATTTT

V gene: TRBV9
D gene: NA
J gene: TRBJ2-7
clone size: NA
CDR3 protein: CASSIQATDYEQYF
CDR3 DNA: TGTGCCAGCAGCATACAGGCTACAGACTACGAGCAGTACTTC

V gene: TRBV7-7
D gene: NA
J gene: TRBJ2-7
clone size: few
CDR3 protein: CASSLGRGSEQYF
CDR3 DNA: TGTGCTAGCAGCCTTGGGAGAGGGAGCGAGCAGTACTTC

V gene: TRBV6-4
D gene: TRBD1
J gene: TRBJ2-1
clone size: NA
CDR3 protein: CASPGQGTSAEEYYNEQFF
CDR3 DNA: TGTGCCAGCCCTGGACAGGGGACCTCTGCGGAAGAATATTACAATGAGCAGTTCTTC

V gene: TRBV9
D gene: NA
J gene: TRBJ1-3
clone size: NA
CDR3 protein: CASATQGKNTIYF
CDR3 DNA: TGTGCCAGCGCGACGCAGGGCAAAAACACCATATATTTT

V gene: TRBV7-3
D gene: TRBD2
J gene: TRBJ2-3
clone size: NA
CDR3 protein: CASSLLAGGVADTQYF
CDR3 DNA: TGTGCCAGCAGCTTATTAGCGGGGGGCGTGGCAGATACGCAGTATTTT

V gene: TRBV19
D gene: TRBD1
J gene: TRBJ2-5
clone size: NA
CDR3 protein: CASQDREETQYF
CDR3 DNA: TGTGCCAGCCAGGACAGGGAAGAGACCCAGTACTTC

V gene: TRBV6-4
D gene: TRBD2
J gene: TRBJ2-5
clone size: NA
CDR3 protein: CASSEGGRQETQYF
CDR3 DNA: TGTGCCAGCAGTGAGGGCGGGAGGCAAGAGACCCAGTACTTC

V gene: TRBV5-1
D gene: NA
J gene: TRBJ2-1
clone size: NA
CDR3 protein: CASSLNGDYNEQFF
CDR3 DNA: TGCGCCAGCAGCTTGAACGGGGATTACAATGAGCAGTTCTTC

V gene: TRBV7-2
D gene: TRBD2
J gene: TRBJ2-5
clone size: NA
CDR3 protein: CASSSGTSGDLGETQYF
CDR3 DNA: TGTGCCAGCAGCTCCGGGACTAGCGGGGACCTGGGAGAGACCCAGTACTTC

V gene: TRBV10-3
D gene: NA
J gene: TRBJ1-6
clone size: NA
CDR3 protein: CATKGISYNSPLHF
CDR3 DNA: TGTGCCACCAAGGGGATTTCCTATAATTCACCCCTCCACTTT

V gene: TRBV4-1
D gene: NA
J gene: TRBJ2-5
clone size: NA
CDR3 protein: CASSQDGKGPRYF
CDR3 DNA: TGCGCCAGCAGCCAAGATGGGAAGGGGCCCCGGTACTTC

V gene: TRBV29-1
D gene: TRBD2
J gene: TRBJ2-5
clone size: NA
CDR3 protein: CSVQWVAGGKQETQYF
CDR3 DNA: TGCAGCGTCCAGTGGGTAGCGGGGGGGAAACAAGAGACCCAGTACTTC

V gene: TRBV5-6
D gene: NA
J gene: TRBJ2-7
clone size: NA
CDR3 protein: CASSDQGFRGWDEQYF
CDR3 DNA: TGTGCCAGCAGCGATCAAGGTTTTCGGGGATGGGACGAGCAGTACTTC

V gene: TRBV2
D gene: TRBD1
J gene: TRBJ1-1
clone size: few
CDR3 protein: CATNRDRGALGTEAFF
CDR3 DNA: TGTGCCACAAACCGGGACAGGGGGGCCCTTGGCACTGAAGCTTTCTTT

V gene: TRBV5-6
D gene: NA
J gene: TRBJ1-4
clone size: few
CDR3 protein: CASSFRGIEKLFF
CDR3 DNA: TGTGCCAGCAGCTTCAGGGGAATAGAAAAACTGTTTTTT

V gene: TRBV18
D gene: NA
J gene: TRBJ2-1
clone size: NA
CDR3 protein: CASSIGNVDNEQFF
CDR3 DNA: TGTGCCAGCTCAATCGGGAATGTAGACAATGAGCAGTTCTTC

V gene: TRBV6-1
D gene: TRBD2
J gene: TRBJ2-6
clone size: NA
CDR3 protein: CASRGDYSGANVLTF
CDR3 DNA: TGTGCCAGCAGAGGGGACTACTCTGGGGCCAACGTCCTGACTTTC

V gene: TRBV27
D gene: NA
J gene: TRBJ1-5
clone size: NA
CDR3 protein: CASSLRGTSNQPQHF
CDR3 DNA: TGTGCCAGCAGTTTAAGGGGCACTAGCAATCAGCCCCAGCATTTT

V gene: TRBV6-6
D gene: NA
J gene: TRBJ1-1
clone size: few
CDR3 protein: CASTVLGGWEGTEAFF
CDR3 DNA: TGTGCCAGCACCGTTCTAGGGGGTTGGGAGGGGACTGAAGCTTTCTTT

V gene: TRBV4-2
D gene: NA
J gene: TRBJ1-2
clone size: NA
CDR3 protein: CASSQDKARNSFIYGYTF
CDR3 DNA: TGTGCCAGCAGCCAAGATAAGGCCAGGAACTCTTTCATCTATGGCTACACCTTC

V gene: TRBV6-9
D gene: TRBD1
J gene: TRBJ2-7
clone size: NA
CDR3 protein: CASSYPRLRFRDSTQGSYEQYF
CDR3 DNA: TGTGCCAGCAGTTATCCGCGCCTACGTTTCAGGGACAGCACCCAGGGATCCTACGAGCAGTACTTC

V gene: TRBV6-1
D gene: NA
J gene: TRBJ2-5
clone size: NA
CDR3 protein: CASSAQETQYF
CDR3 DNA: TGTGCCAGCAGTGCACAAGAGACCCAGTACTTC

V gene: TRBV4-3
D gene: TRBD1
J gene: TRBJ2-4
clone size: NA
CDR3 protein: CASSQGGQGWSRNIQYF
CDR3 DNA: TGCGCCAGCAGCCAAGGGGGACAGGGATGGTCGAGAAACATTCAGTACTTC

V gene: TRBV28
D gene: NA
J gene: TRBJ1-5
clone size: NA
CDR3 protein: CASRTVNQPQHF
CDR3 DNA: TGTGCCAGTCGGACAGTAAATCAGCCCCAGCATTTT

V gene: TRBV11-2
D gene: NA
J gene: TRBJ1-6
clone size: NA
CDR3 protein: CASSSGSAPLHF
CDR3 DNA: TGTGCCAGCAGCTCGGGGTCGGCACCCCTCCACTTT

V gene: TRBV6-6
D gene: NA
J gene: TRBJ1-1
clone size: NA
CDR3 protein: CASSYVVRGGTEAFF
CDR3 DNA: TGTGCCAGCAGTTACGTCGTCCGAGGAGGTACTGAAGCTTTCTTT

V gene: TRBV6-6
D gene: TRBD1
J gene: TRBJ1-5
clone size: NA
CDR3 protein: CASSYPQGKNQPQHF
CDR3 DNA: TGTGCCAGCAGTTACCCACAGGGGAAAAATCAGCCCCAGCATTTT

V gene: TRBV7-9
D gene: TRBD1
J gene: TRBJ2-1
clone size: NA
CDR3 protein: CASSFPLDRVSRNEQFF
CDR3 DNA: TGTGCCAGCAGCTTCCCCCTCGACAGGGTTAGTCGCAATGAGCAGTTCTTC

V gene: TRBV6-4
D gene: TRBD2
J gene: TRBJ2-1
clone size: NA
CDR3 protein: CASSSTSGGASRFF
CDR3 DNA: TGTGCCAGCTCTTCCACTAGCGGGGGGGCTTCGCGGTTCTTC

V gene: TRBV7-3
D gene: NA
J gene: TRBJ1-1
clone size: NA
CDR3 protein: CASSAGMNTEAFF
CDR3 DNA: TGTGCCAGCAGCGCGGGAATGAACACTGAAGCTTTCTTT

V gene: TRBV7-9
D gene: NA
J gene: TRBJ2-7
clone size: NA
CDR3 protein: CASSLIVYEQYF
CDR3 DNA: TGTGCCAGCAGCTTAATCGTCTACGAGCAGTACTTC

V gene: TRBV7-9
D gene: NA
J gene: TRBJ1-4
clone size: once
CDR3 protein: CASSLVRDPTNEKLFF
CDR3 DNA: TGTGCCAGCAGCTTAGTCAGGGATCCAACTAATGAAAAACTGTTTTTT

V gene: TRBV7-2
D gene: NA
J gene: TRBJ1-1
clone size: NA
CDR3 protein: CASSLPPGGTF
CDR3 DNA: TGTGCCAGCAGCTTACCCCCCGGGGGGACCTTT

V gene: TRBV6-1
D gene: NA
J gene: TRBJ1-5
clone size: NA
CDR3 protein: CASSPDNAQPQHF
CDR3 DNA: TGTGCCAGCAGCCCTGACAACGCCCAGCCCCAGCATTTT

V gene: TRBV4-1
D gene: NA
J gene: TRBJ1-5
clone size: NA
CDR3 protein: CASSQDQGNQPQHF
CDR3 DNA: TGCGCCAGCAGCCAAGATCAGGGGAATCAGCCCCAGCATTTT

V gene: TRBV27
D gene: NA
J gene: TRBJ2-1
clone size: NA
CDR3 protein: CASSFTGYNEQFF
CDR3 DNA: TGTGCCAGCAGTTTCACGGGGTACAATGAGCAGTTCTTC

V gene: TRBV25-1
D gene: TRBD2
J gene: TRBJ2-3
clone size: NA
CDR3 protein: CASRGGLAGGKSTDTQYF
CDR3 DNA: TGTGCCAGCAGGGGAGGGCTAGCGGGGGGGAAGAGCACAGATACGCAGTATTTT

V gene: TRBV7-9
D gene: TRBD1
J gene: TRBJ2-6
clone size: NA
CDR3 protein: CSSPDRAASGANVLTF
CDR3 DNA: TGTTCCAGCCCAGACAGGGCCGCCTCTGGGGCCAACGTCCTGACTTTC

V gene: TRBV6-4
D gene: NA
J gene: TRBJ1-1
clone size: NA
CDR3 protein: CASRLDQGTTEAFF
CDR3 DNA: TGTGCCAGCAGACTCGACCAGGGGACCACTGAAGCTTTCTTT

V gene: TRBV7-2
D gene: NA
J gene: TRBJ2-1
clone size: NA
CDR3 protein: CASSELDSYNEQFF
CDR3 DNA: TGTGCCAGCAGTGAACTAGATTCCTACAATGAGCAGTTCTTC

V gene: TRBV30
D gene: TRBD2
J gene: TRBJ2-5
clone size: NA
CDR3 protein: CAFVLGGGGQTQYF
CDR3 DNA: TGTGCCTTTGTTTTGGGGGGGGGTGGCCAGACCCAGTACTTC

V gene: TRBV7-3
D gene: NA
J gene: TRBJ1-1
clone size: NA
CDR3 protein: CASSWGGSGEAFF
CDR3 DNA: TGTGCCAGCAGCTGGGGGGGGTCGGGCGAGGCTTTCTTT

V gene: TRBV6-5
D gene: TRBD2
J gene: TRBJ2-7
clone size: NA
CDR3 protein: CASSREVGYEQYF
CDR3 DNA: TGTGCCAGCAGTCGGGAGGTTGGCTACGAGCAGTACTTC